This T cell receptor beta chain was identified during a study of blood T cell repertoires in COVID-19. Study details: Sources were T cells, B-cell-depleted T cells, or PBMCs; the material itself was cDNA or gDNA.

V lost 4 bases and J lost 9, with 10 bases in between. CDR3 length equals 12 residues. Germline V lookup: CDR1 KGHSH, CDR2 LQKENI. In the authors' methods: Amplification of reference gene primers provided the estimated nucleated cell counts. Assay: immunoSEQ multiplex PCR; the TCRdb copy retains only in-frame clones and omits some. The DNA gave D and trimming, while V, J and clone size come from that table. In the table there are around 170,000 clones, about 81% of which are singletons. Followed over time, Seattle patients had been enrolled while infection was active. The chain recombines TRBV18 with TRBJ1-5, with D perhaps TRBD1 (6 bases). The sequence was obtained from a woman of 80 years or more with COVID-19, enrolled during active disease. Sequenced sample: peripheral blood. The CDR3 region has the DNA TGTGCCAGCTCACTCCAGACAGGGCCCCAGCATTTT. This gives the protein CASSLQTGPQHF.